This TCR beta chain was retrieved from a study of T-cell reconstitution after alpha-beta-depleted transplantation in children. Study-level results: Recipient T cells and thymic progenitors that survived were the source of the high TCRbeta diversity seen at day 60 in some patients. Where alpha-beta T cells came from about two months after transplant was reportedly several hundred expanded graft clones. From newly produced T cells came most of the T-cell counts and diversity one year after transplant.

Unique molecular identifiers featured in how the TCRbeta library was prepared. TCRdb itself ran the PCR reads through MiXCR, one entry per CDR3 protein. The repertoire has around 700,000 distinct CDR3 sequences, around 13% of them found once; the top ten carry 0.79%. The CDR3 length is 15 residues. CDR1 and CDR2 from the germline V gene are SGHRS and YFSETQ. Trimming left V 0 bases short and J 3 bases short, with 13 bases between. Many counts were recorded for this clonotype. Its antigen remains unknown. This receptor was taken from a girl aged 2-9 years with congenital amegakaryocytic thrombocytopenia, due to receive a stem cell transplant. The sequences come from PBMCs, collected before TCRalphabeta/CD19-depleted stem cell transplant. The V call is TRBV5-1, the J call TRBJ2-7, with D unclear. The CDR3 DNA reads TGCGCCAGCAGCTTGGGAATCGACGGACGCTACGAGCAGTACTTC. Translating gives CASSLGIDGRYEQYF.